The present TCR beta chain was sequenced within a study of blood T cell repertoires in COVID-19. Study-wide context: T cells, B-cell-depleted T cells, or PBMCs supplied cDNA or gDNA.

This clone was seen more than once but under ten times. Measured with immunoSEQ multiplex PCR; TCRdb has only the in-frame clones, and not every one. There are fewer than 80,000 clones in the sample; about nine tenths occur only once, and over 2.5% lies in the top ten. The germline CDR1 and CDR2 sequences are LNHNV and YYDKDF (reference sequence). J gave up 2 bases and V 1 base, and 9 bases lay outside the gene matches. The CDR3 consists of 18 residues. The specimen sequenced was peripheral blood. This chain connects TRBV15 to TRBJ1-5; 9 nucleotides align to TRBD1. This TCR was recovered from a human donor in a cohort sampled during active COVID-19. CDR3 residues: CATSRAGTGRSGNQPQHF. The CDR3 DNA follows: TGTGCCACCAGCAGAGCGGGGACAGGGCGTAGCGGCAATCAGCCCCAGCATTTT.